This passage covers 22 T cell receptor beta chains from one sample sequenced in a study of T cell responses to AZD1222 COVID-19 vaccine. Libraries were prepared by immunoSEQ multiplex PCR; TCRdb keeps only in-frame clonotypes and omits some of them. This table has some 100,000 clones, approximately 90% appearing once. The source material was peripheral blood, sampled 28 days after the second AZD1222 dose. The receptors stem from an adult who received the AZD1222 COVID-19 vaccine.

The V gene is TRBV6-5, the J gene TRBJ1-5; D ambiguous. Germline loops: CDR1 MNHEY, CDR2 SVGAGI. This CDR3 is built from 15 residues. Trimming took 6 bases from V and 3 from J, leaving 15 bases between them. This CDR3 is CASRELHLPNQPQHF. Here the CDR3 DNA reads TGTGCCAGCAGGGAGCTACATCTTCCCAATCAGCCCCAGCATTTT.

The chain has TRBV5-1 and TRBJ2-5, with 9 bases aligning to TRBD1. Trimming took 7 bases from V and 4 from J; bases not matched to a gene: 8. The germline V gene encodes CDR1 SGHRS and CDR2 YFSETQ. The CDR3 is made up of 14 amino acids. The CDR3 is CASFTGGGGETQYF. The CDR3, as DNA: TGCGCCAGCTTCACAGGGGGCGGAGGAGAGACCCAGTACTTC.

This clone has a count of ten or more. One end of the junction is discordant with germline, which a read error may explain. The rearrangement joins TRBV7-7 to TRBJ2-5; TRBD2 matches at 9 bases. Germline values: CDR1 SSHAT, CDR2 FNYEAQ (reference sequence). The CDR3 spans 16 residues. The CDR3 region has the DNA TGTGCTAGCAGCTTAATTAGACTAGCGGTCCAAGAGACCCAGTACTTC. Amino acid sequence: CASSLIRLAVQETQYF.

This clone was counted a single time. The chain is built from TRBV14 and TRBJ2-2; no clear D gene. V was pared by 0 bases and J by 9 bases, with 8 bases between. This CDR3 has 13 amino acids. Looked up from germline, CDR1 is SGHDN and CDR2 is FVKESK. The CDR3 sequence: CASSQDLLRELFF. CDR3 DNA sequence: TGTGCCAGCAGCCAAGACCTCCTCCGGGAGCTGTTTTTT.

This chain joins TRBV3-1 (or the pseudogene TRBV3-2) and TRBJ2-5; D possibly uses TRBD1 or TRBD2 (6 bases each). There are 14 residues in the CDR3. The V gene's germline CDR1 is LGHDT and CDR2 YNNKEL (reference sequence). Trimming took off 0 bases at V and 4 bases at J, with 9 bases between the two ends. The CDR3 spells CASSQDRGRETQYF. The CDR3 DNA is TGTGCCAGCAGCCAAGATCGGGGGCGAGAGACCCAGTACTTC.

This clone was picked up one time. This rearrangement joins TRBV7-9 to TRBJ1-1, with 10 bases lining up with TRBD1. The CDR3 runs 14 residues. Trimming at V came to 3 bases and at J to 4 bases, leaving 2 bases not matched to a gene. Germline loops: CDR1 SEHNR, CDR2 FQNEAQ (reference sequence). Here the CDR3 DNA reads TGTGCCAGCAGCTTCCGGGACAGGGGCACTGAAGCTTTCTTT. As protein: CASSFRDRGTEAFF.

The chain couples TRBV6-2 or TRBV6-3 to TRBJ2-2; the D gene could be TRBD1 or TRBD2 (5 bases each). The germline gives CDR1 MNHEY, CDR2 SVGEGT. Trimming took off 5 bases at V and 6 bases at J, with 10 bases between the two ends. The CDR3 contains 13 residues. The CDR3 reads CASSQGPPGELFF. The CDR3 DNA follows: TGTGCCAGCAGTCAGGGACCGCCCGGGGAGCTGTTTTTT.

The rearrangement joins TRBV11-2 to TRBJ1-2; D perhaps matches TRBD1 (5 bases). In germline, CDR1 is SGHAT, CDR2 FQNNGV. CDR3 length equals 12 residues. Trimming left V 5 bases short and J 8 bases short, with 12 bases between. The CDR3 loop is CASSVRGHGYTF. CDR3 coding DNA: TGTGCCAGCAGCGTCCGGGGCCACGGCTACACCTTC.

The chain uses TRBV4-1 and TRBJ2-3; 9 bases line up with TRBD1. J was trimmed by 2 bases and V by 0 bases; bases with no gene match: 0. The CDR3 consists of 15 residues. In germline, CDR1 is MGHRA, CDR2 YSYEKL. The chain's CDR3 is CASSQEQGATDTQYF. The CDR3 coding sequence is TGCGCCAGCAGCCAAGAACAGGGGGCCACAGATACGCAGTATTTT.

The chain has TRBV9 and TRBJ2-2; D is undetermined. Looked up from germline, CDR1 is SGDLS and CDR2 is YYNGEE. Trimming cost V 0 bases and J 7 bases, with 13 bases left between them. The CDR3 length is 15 residues. This chain's CDR3 is CASSVAPSSGGELFF. CDR3 DNA: TGTGCCAGCAGCGTAGCGCCCAGCTCAGGCGGGGAGCTGTTTTTT.

This chain links TRBV3-1 (or the pseudogene TRBV3-2) with TRBJ2-3; 8 nucleotides match TRBD1. This CDR3 spans 15 amino acids. Losses at the gene ends were 4 bases for V and 5 bases for J; bases not matched to a gene: 8. Germline values: CDR1 LGHDT, CDR2 YNNKEL (reference sequence). The CDR3 DNA is TGTGCCAGCAGCCCAAACAGGGGGGCTCGAGATACGCAGTATTTT. It yields the protein CASSPNRGARDTQYF.

The chain couples TRBV11-3 to TRBJ2-7, with TRBD2 matching 12 bases. CDR1 SGHNT and CDR2 YENEEA come from the germline V gene. The junction had 12 bases not matched to a gene; V was cut back by 5 bases and J by 7 bases. The CDR3 totals 16 residues. This CDR3 reads CASSRRTSGVLGEQYF. CDR3 sequence (DNA): TGTGCCAGCAGCCGGCGGACTAGCGGGGTACTTGGGGAGCAGTACTTC. The whole variable domain, filled in from reference TRBV11-3 and TRBJ2-7, reads EAGVVQSPRYKIIEKKQPVAFWCNPISGHNTLYWYLQNLGQGPELLIRYENEEAVDDSQLPKDRFSAERLKGVDSTLKIQPAELGDSAVYLCASSRRTSGVLGEQYFGPGTRLTVT.

The chain couples TRBV6-2 or TRBV6-3 to TRBJ2-6, with no clear D. The CDR3 spans 17 residues. Germline CDR1 MNHEY, CDR2 SVGEGT. V lost 0 bases and J lost 1, with 10 bases in between. This CDR3 is CASSYSTDSSGANVLTF. CDR3 nucleotides: TGTGCCAGCAGTTACTCCACAGATTCTTCTGGGGCCAACGTCCTGACTTTC.

The rearrangement joins TRBV7-2 to TRBJ2-7, with D uncertain. Germline CDR1 SGHTA, CDR2 FQGNSA. CDR3 length: 14 residues. Trimming took 1 base from V and 5 from J, leaving 12 bases between them. The CDR3 loop reads CASSLVPPTDEQYF. The CDR3 DNA follows: TGTGCCAGCAGCTTAGTTCCCCCTACCGACGAGCAGTACTTC. Full variable domain (outside the CDR3, taken from reference TRBV7-2 and TRBJ2-7): GAGVSQSPSNKVTEKGKDVELRCDPISGHTALYWYRQSLGQGLEFLIYFQGNSAPDKSGLPSDRFSAERTGGSVSTLTIQRTQQEDSAVYLCASSLVPPTDEQYFGPGTRLTVT.

The V call is TRBV2, the J call TRBJ2-7, with D perhaps TRBD1 (6 bases). CDR1 SNHLY and CDR2 FYNNEI come from the germline V gene. V lost 5 bases, J lost 5 bases, and 10 bases lay in between. This CDR3 comprises 12 residues. CDR3 coding DNA: TGTGCCAGCAGTAACAGGGTCCACGAGCAGTACTTC. Its translation is CASSNRVHEQYF.

This chain connects TRBV18 to TRBJ1-2, with no clear D. Deletions cut 8 bases from V and 6 bases from J, with 19 bases between. The CDR3 is 14 amino acids. Per the germline V gene, CDR1 is KGHSH and CDR2 is LQKENI. The CDR3 here is CASPMRRPKDGYTF. The CDR3 DNA is TGTGCCAGCCCCATGAGGAGGCCCAAAGATGGCTACACCTTC.

The chain has TRBV4-3 and TRBJ2-7, with 7 bases matching TRBD2. After removal of 0 bases from V and 4 bases from J, the junction contained 3 bases not matched to a gene. Looked up from germline, CDR1 is LGHNA and CDR2 is YSLEER. CDR3 size: 14 residues. CDR3 DNA: TGCGCCAGCAGCCAAGAGCGCGGGAGATACGAGCAGTACTTC. Amino acid sequence: CASSQERGRYEQYF.

The V and J genes are TRBV18 and TRBJ2-3, with D uncertain. The V end was cut by 2 bases, the J end by 4 bases, with 7 bases between. Germline V CDR1 and CDR2: KGHSH, LQKENI. This CDR3 contains 13 residues. CDR3 region: CASSPSGADTQYF. The CDR3 nucleotides read TGTGCCAGCTCACCAAGTGGAGCAGATACGCAGTATTTT.

The chain couples TRBV19 to TRBJ2-3; 7 positions match TRBD1. The ends lost 10 bases at V and 2 bases at J; junction bases unmatched: 12. The V gene's germline CDR1 is LNHDA and CDR2 SQIVND (reference sequence). This CDR3 has 15 amino acids. The CDR3 protein is CATTTGYLNTDTQYF. CDR3 bases: TGTGCCACGACGACAGGGTATCTCAACACAGATACGCAGTATTTT.

The chain combines TRBV7-2 with TRBJ1-2, with a possible D match to TRBD1 (6 bases). The CDR3 runs to 14 residues. CDR1 is SGHTA, CDR2 FQGNSA, per germline. V lost 5 bases, J lost 8 bases, and 18 bases lay in between. The CDR3, as DNA: TGTGCCAGCAGCCCATATCTCGGACAGCTCGGCTACACCTTC. Amino acid sequence: CASSPYLGQLGYTF.

The rearrangement joins TRBV30 to TRBJ2-5, with 7 positions matching TRBD2. The germline V gene has CDR1 GTSNPN and CDR2 SVGIG (reference sequence). V lost 3 bases to trimming and J lost 4 bases; unmatched junction nucleotides: 11. CDR3 size: 15 residues. The CDR3 protein is CAWRQRAGILETQYF. For the CDR3, the DNA is TGTGCCTGGAGGCAAAGAGCGGGAATCTTAGAGACCCAGTACTTC.

This sequence joins TRBV6-5 and TRBJ1-2; D is uncertain. Germline V gives CDR1 MNHEY, CDR2 SVGAGI. CDR3 length equals 13 residues. Deletions cut 6 bases from V and 3 bases from J, with 11 bases between. DNA for the CDR3: TGTGCCAGCAGGGACGAGAGGGACTATGGCTACACCTTC. It encodes CASRDERDYGYTF.